This T cell receptor beta chain was sequenced in a study of T-cell memory formation after mild COVID-19. TCRdb ran MiXCR on the 5' RACE reads and lists one entry per CDR3 protein. In the table there are 150,000 to 200,000 distinct CDR3 sequences, roughly 28% of which are singletons. Unmatched junction bases numbered 10, after V lost 7 bases and J lost 1 base. The CDR3 totals 15 residues. The sequence was obtained from an adult woman who had mild COVID-19 (a few samples of this study predate the infection). Cell type and time point are not known. The chain carries TRBV12-3 or TRBV12-4 and TRBJ2-7, with TRBD1 matching over 7 bases. Material: PBMCs or a T cell subset sorted from them (not recorded which). The DNA for the CDR3 is TGTGCCAGCACCTATGGGTCAGGGGGTTCCTACGAGCAGTACTTC. Encoded protein: CASTYGSGGSYEQYF.